This TCR beta chain originates from a study of PD-1 blockade in classical Hodgkin lymphoma. Findings and caveats of the study: Nothing has yet pinned down what causes the repertoire differences, possibly disease activity or prior therapy. Newly diagnosed and completely responding patients shared comparable baseline diversity. Reports described newly diagnosed patients as having lower baseline TCR diversity than healthy donors.

This clone was detected once. The antigen remains unidentified. V was pared by 3 bases and J by 8 bases, with 22 bases between. There are 17 residues in the CDR3. CDR1 and CDR2 (germline): SEHNR, FQNEAQ (reference sequence). Profiling relied on immunoSEQ multiplex PCR, and the TCRdb table lists in-frame clones only, not all of them. The table lists tens of thousands of clones, under 90% of them singletons. Exposure to brentuximab vedotin varied, and each patient had relapsed following autologous stem cell transplantation. The chain employs TRBV7-9 and TRBJ2-2, with D possibly being TRBD1 (5 bases). The source is a human donor with classical Hodgkin lymphoma. The source material was peripheral blood mononuclear cells (PBMCs), sampled at baseline. CDR3 loop: CASSFDSHTLLLGELFF. Written as DNA, the CDR3 is TGTGCCAGCAGCTTCGACAGCCACACCCTTTTGTTAGGGGAGCTGTTTTTT.